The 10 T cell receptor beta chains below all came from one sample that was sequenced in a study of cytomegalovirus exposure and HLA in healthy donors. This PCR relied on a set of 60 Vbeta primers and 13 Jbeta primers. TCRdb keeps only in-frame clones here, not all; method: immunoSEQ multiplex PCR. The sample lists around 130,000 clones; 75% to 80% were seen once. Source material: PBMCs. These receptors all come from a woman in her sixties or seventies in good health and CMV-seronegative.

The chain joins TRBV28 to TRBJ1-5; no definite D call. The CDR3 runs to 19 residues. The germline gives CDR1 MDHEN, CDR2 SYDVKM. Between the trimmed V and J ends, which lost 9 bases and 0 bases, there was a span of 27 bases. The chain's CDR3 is CASHAMRGALTYSNQPQHF. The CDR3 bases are TGTGCCAGTCACGCTATGCGTGGAGCCTTAACTTATAGCAATCAGCCCCAGCATTTT.

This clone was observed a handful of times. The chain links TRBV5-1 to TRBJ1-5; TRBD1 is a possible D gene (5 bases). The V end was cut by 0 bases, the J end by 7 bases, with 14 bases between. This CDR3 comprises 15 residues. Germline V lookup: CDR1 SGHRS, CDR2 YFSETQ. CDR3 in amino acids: CASSLDGGTRQPQHF. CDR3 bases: TGCGCCAGCAGCTTGGACGGGGGTACGCGGCAGCCCCAGCATTTT.

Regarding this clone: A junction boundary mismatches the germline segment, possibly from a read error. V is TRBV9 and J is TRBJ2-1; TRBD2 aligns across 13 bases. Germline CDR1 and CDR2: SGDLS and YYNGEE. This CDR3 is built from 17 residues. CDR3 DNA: TGTGCCAGCAGCGCCATTGGGACTAGCGGGACATACAATGAGCGGTTCTTC. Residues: CASSAIGTSGTYNERFF.

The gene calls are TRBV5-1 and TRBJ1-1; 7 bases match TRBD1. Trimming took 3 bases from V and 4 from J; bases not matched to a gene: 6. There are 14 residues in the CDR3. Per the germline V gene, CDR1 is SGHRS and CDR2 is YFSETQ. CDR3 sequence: CASSSGGIGTEAFF. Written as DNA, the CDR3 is TGCGCCAGCAGCTCAGGGGGAATTGGCACTGAAGCTTTCTTT.

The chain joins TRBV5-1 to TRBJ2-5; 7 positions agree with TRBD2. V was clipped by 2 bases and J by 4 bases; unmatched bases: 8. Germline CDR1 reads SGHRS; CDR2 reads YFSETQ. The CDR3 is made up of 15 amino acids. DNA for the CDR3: TGCGCCAGCAGCTTAGGACTAGTAGGTAGAGAGACCCAGTACTTC. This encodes CASSLGLVGRETQYF.

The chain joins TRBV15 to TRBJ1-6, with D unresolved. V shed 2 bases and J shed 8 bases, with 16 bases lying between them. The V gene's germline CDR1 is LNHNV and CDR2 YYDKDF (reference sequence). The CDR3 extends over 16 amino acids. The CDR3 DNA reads TGTGCCACCAGCAGATTCTATACAGCGAGGGATTCACCCCTCCACTTT. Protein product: CATSRFYTARDSPLHF.

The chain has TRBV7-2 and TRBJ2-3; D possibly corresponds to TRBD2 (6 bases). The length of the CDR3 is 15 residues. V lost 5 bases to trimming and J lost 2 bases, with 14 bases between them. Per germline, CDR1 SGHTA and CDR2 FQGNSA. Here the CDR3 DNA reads TGTGCCAGCAGCGCCCGTAGCGGCCCCACAGATACGCAGTATTTT. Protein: CASSARSGPTDTQYF.

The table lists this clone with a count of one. The CDR3 DNA follows: TGTGCCAGCAGCCGACCGACAGGAGGTCGAGAGACCCAGTACTTC. Its translation: CASSRPTGGRETQYF. The chain carries TRBV13 and TRBJ2-5; D perhaps matches TRBD1 (6 bases). CDR3 length equals 15 residues. Germline V gene sequence: CDR1 PRHDT, CDR2 FYEKMQ (reference sequence). Trimming stripped 5 bases from V and 4 bases from J, with 17 bases between.

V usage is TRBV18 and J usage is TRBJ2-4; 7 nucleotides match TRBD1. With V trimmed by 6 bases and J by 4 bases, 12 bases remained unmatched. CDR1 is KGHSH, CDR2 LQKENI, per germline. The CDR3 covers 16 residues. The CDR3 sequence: CASSPTGQAKKNIQYF. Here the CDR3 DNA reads TGTGCCAGCTCCCCGACAGGACAGGCGAAAAAAAACATTCAGTACTTC. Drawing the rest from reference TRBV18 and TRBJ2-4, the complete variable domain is NAGVMQNPRHLVRRRGQEARLRCSPMKGHSHVYWYRQLPEEGLKFMVYLQKENIIDESGMPKERFSAEFPKEGPSILRIQQVVRGDSAAYFCASSPTGQAKKNIQYFGAGTRLSVL.

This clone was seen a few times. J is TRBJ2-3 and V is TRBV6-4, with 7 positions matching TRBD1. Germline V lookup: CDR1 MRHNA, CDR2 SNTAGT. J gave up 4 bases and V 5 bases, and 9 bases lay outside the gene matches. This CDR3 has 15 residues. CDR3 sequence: CASSSGTGDPDTQYF. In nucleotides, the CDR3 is TGTGCCAGCAGTTCCGGCACAGGGGACCCAGATACGCAGTATTTT.